In its sample, the clone carrying this T cell receptor beta chain was seen a few times. Researchers amplified the TCR beta CDR3 regions from RNA transcripts. Primed by the HTBI set, a first-round RT-PCR was run on the TCR CDR3. One entry per CDR3 protein, called by TCRdb with MiXCR from the multiplex PCR reads. The repertoire holds around 690,000 distinct CDR3 sequences, around 20% seen once, with around a third in the top ten. Inclusion characteristics of ophthalmopathy patients comprised a Clinical Activity Score of at least 3, a NOSPECS grade of at least 4, and duration under 3 months. This CDR3 comprises 13 residues. Trimming removed 3 bases from V and 2 bases from J; junction bases left unmatched: 2. Germline lookup yields CDR1 DFQATT and CDR2 SNEGSKA (reference sequence). The entry originates in a study of T cells in Graves' hyperthyroidism and ophthalmopathy.

Sequenced input: blood. The clonotype was recovered from a man aged 30 to 39 with Graves' ophthalmopathy. The chain couples TRBV20-1 to TRBJ2-3, with TRBD1 matching 7 bases. The CDR3 DNA follows: TGCAGTGCTAGCACAGGGGTCACAGATACGCAGTATTTT. It codes for CSASTGVTDTQYF.